These 8 T cell receptor beta chains share one sample of origin, sequenced in a study of T cell responses to AZD1222 COVID-19 vaccine. Data came from immunoSEQ multiplex PCR; TCRdb stores just in-frame clones and leaves some out. The repertoire holds roughly 170,000 clones, with just under 95% as singletons. The starting material was peripheral blood, obtained on day 0 of AZD1222 vaccination. The source of these receptors is an adult in good health.

The chain employs TRBV5-4 and TRBJ2-5; perhaps TRBD2 as D (5 bases). V dropped 1 base and J dropped 3 bases, with 10 bases sitting between them. The germline V gene encodes CDR1 SGHNT and CDR2 YYREEE (reference sequence). The CDR3 runs to 14 residues. CDR3 nucleotide sequence: TGTGCCAGCAGCTTGTCGGGTAGCGAAGAGACCCAGTACTTC. Its protein product is CASSLSGSEETQYF.

V is TRBV29-1 and J is TRBJ1-2; the D is unclear. The germline CDR1 and CDR2 sequences are SQVTM and ANQGSEA. The V and J ends lost 4 bases and 7 bases respectively, with 22 bases between them. CDR3 length: 15 residues. The CDR3 region has the DNA TGCAGCGTTGCCCGGAATCTCGACCTTGGTAGTGGCTACACCTTC. As protein: CSVARNLDLGSGYTF. Variable domain in full (rest from reference TRBV29-1 and TRBJ1-2): SAVISQKPSRDICQRGTSLTIQCQVDSQVTMMFWYRQQPGQSLTLIATANQGSEATYESGFVIDKFPISRPNLTFSTLTVSNMSPEDSSIYLCSVARNLDLGSGYTFGSGTRLTVV.

The genes are TRBV27 and TRBJ1-6; D unresolved. V dropped 3 bases and J dropped 7 bases, with 13 bases sitting between them. The CDR3 loop spans 15 amino acids. Germline CDR1 is MNHEY and CDR2 is SMNVEV (reference sequence). The CDR3 bases are TGTGCCAGCAGTTTTGCCAGGCTCGGAAATTCACCCCTCCACTTT. As protein: CASSFARLGNSPLHF.

The chain employs TRBV10-3 and TRBJ1-2, with D possibly being TRBD1 (5 bases). Germline CDR1 and CDR2: ENHRY and SYGVKD. The CDR3 covers 14 residues. V was shortened by 0 bases and J by 4 bases, with 9 bases between the two germline ends. CDR3 sequence: CAISESGEAYGYTF. In nucleotides, the CDR3 is TGTGCCATCAGTGAGTCAGGGGAGGCCTATGGCTACACCTTC.

Many counts were recorded for this clone. The gene calls are TRBV6-4 and TRBJ1-2, with 7 bases that match TRBD1. Germline trimming cut 2 bases from V and 6 bases from J; bases unmatched to any gene: 9. CDR3 length: 15 amino acids. From germline, CDR1 is MRHNA and CDR2 SNTAGT. The CDR3 spells CASSDTPQGMNGYTF. The CDR3 DNA follows: TGTGCCAGCAGTGACACACCACAGGGGATGAATGGCTACACCTTC.

The V call is TRBV4-1, the J call TRBJ2-7; 7 positions match TRBD2. The CDR3 runs to 15 residues. Trimming at V came to 0 bases and at J to 4 bases, leaving 6 bases not matched to a gene. Germline CDR1 is MGHRA and CDR2 is YSYEKL. CDR3: CASSQDIRGVYEQYF. CDR3 in DNA: TGCGCCAGCAGCCAAGATATTCGGGGGGTTTACGAGCAGTACTTC.

The chain is built from TRBV6-6 and TRBJ2-7, with 11 bases that match TRBD2. The CDR3 runs 16 residues. Trimming at V came to 2 bases and at J to 2 bases, leaving 5 bases not matched to a gene. The germline V gene encodes CDR1 MNHNY and CDR2 SVGAGI (reference sequence). Here the CDR3 reads CASSYLAGGPPYEQYF. The CDR3 DNA reads as TGTGCCAGCAGTTACCTAGCGGGGGGCCCCCCCTACGAGCAGTACTTC.

The chain is built from TRBV28 and TRBJ2-7; 8 bases agree with TRBD2. The junction had 7 bases not matched to a gene; V was cut back by 3 bases and J by 6 bases. The CDR3 runs to 14 residues. The germline gives CDR1 MDHEN, CDR2 SYDVKM. The CDR3 sequence: CASSFSSGAGEQYF. The CDR3 DNA reads as TGTGCCAGCAGTTTCAGTAGCGGGGCGGGCGAGCAGTACTTC.